This T cell receptor beta chain was captured in a study of identical twins. Through template switching, a universal primer site was introduced, and the cDNA contained unique molecular identifiers. One entry per CDR3 protein, called by TCRdb with MiXCR from the 5' RACE reads. The data hold around 670,000 distinct CDR3 sequences, with 5.5% to 6.5% observed a single time. Findings of the study overall: Models underestimated how often monozygotic twins shared out-of-frame TCR alpha. The more abundant beta clonotypes in cord blood had fewer insertions, and memory repertoires did not show this. There was an excess of low generation probability in the out-of-frame alpha sequences that twins shared.

CDR1 and CDR2 from the germline V gene are SEHNR and FQNEAQ (reference sequence). V lost 5 bases and J lost 0; bases outside the gene matches: 6. The CDR3 is made up of 16 amino acids. This clonotype came up many times. Its antigen remains unidentified. The clonotype was recovered from a man aged 18 to 30 in good health. The chain employs TRBV7-9 and TRBJ2-1; 8 positions agree with TRBD1. Specimen: naive T cells sorted from blood. CDR3 sequence: CASSPTGGNSYNEQFF. CDR3 coding DNA: TGTGCCAGCAGCCCTACAGGGGGTAACTCCTACAATGAGCAGTTCTTC.